This paragraph reports one T cell receptor beta chain. Original analysis: For nucleated cells, counts were estimated from reference gene primer amplification. Clones were sequenced by immunoSEQ multiplex PCR, and TCRdb holds only the in-frame ones, with some missing. That table supplies the V and J calls and clone size; D and trimming were determined from the DNA. The table records hundreds of thousands of clones, around 89% of them present only once. This sample is drawn from a study of blood T cell repertoires in COVID-19. The wider study: PBMCs, B-cell-depleted T cells, or T cells provided the cDNA or gDNA that made up the material.

Germline V gene data show CDR1 as SGHRS and CDR2 as YFSETQ. This CDR3 has 13 residues. V lost 4 bases to trimming and J lost 9 bases, with 13 bases between them. Seattle enrolled patients during active infection and tracked them longitudinally. Material for sequencing was peripheral blood. The V and J genes are TRBV5-1 and TRBJ2-2, with D maybe TRBD2 (6 bases). The sequence was obtained from a woman in her twenties or thirties with COVID-19, enrolled during active disease. CDR3 coding DNA: TGCGCCAGCAGCGCGGAGGGTTCCCGGGAGCTGTTTTTT. The encoded protein is CASSAEGSRELFF.